This T cell receptor beta chain was found in a study of graft-versus-host responses after intestinal transplantation. The overall study: Recipients had transplants, and these were multivisceral, liver-intestinal, or isolated intestinal. Every recipient underwent anti-thymocyte globulin induction, then tacrolimus and steroids for 2 to 3 years. Overall study results and limits: Peak circulating GvH clone levels were associated with early post-transplant HvG declines. GvH clones surfaced in recipient marrow, some emerging earlier in ileum or blood.

Germline-derived CDR1 and CDR2 are MNHEY and SVGAGI. Trimming shortened V by 6 bases and J by 0 bases, and 12 bases separated the two germline ends. The CDR3 runs 15 residues. Some clones are missing from TCRdb's copy, which holds only in-frame ones; the method was immunoSEQ multiplex PCR. The table includes about 97,000 clones, around nine tenths detected once. Comments on this clone: Its antigen is undetermined.

The rearrangement uses TRBV6-5 and TRBJ2-4; D is unclear. This material consisted of PBMCs, taken around 450 days after intestinal transplant. The sequence was collected from a human patient who received an intestinal transplant, so some T cells may come from the graft donor. DNA for the CDR3: TGTGCCAGCAGCCGCGCGGAATTAGCCAAAAACATTCAGTACTTC. Translating it yields CASSRAELAKNIQYF.